The clone carrying this T cell receptor (beta chain) has only a few counts. Assay: immunoSEQ multiplex PCR; the TCRdb copy retains only in-frame clones and omits some. The sample has about 36,000 clones, around 81% seen once. This sample was taken from a study of blood T cell repertoires in COVID-19. The CDR3 spans 11 residues. The ends were cut back, 6 bases at V and 15 bases at J, with 15 bases in the middle. This sequence was found in a human donor in a cohort sampled during active COVID-19. Sequenced input: peripheral blood. The V and J genes are TRBV12-3 or TRBV12-4 and TRBJ2-1, with D possibly being TRBD2 (6 bases). The CDR3 here is CASRTGLMVFF. CDR3 sequence (DNA): TGTGCCAGCAGGACGGGACTTATGGTGTTCTTC.